This TCR beta chain was obtained from a study of blood T cell repertoires in COVID-19. Study as a whole: The origin of the acute and convalescent COVID-19 samples was the United States, Italy and Spain. Nucleic acid was either cDNA or gDNA, and it came from T cells, B-cell-depleted T cells, or PBMCs.

The length of the CDR3 is 16 residues. Germline V CDR1 and CDR2: MNHGY, SVAAGI. Trimming at V came to 0 bases and at J to 1 base, leaving 4 bases not matched to a gene. Only in-frame clones appear in the TCRdb table, and some are missing; sequencing was by immunoSEQ multiplex PCR. The table shows roughly 260,000 clones, with 70% to 90% occurring only once. This TCR was sampled from a woman aged 50 to 60 with acute or convalescent COVID-19. Sequencing was carried out using peripheral blood. The chain combines TRBV6-9 with TRBJ2-5, with 8 bases aligning to TRBD1. CDR3 nucleotides: TGTGCCAGCAGTTATTCTACGGACAGGGCCCAAGAGACCCAGTACTTC. Residues: CASSYSTDRAQETQYF.